This record looks at one TCR beta chain sequence and its context. Antigen unknown. This entry comes from a study of shared clonotypes between healthy human individuals. Overall study results and limits: As a rule, naive subsets had a larger estimated richness than memory subsets. Rarefaction indicated that sorted-subset sequencing remained incomplete although depth was large.

In germline, CDR1 is SEHNR, CDR2 FQNEAQ (reference sequence). The V gene end was trimmed by 5 bases and the J gene end by 4 bases; junction bases not matched to a gene: 7. The CDR3 has 16 amino acids. Study donors comprised healthy, HIV-negative adults devoid of recent acute infection or vaccination. TCRdb's table, derived via immunoSEQ multiplex PCR, lists solely in-frame clones and lacks some. The repertoire holds about 120,000 clones, with 68% as singletons. Input material: memory CD8+ T cells sorted from blood. Stated subset: CD45RO+ cells pooled with CCR7-negative TemRA cells. This clonotype was obtained from a woman aged 30 to 39 in good health. This sequence joins TRBV7-9 and TRBJ2-7, with 14 bases aligning to TRBD2. CDR3 region: CASSPGTSGSFYEQYF. The CDR3 region has the DNA TGTGCCAGCAGCCCAGGGACTAGCGGGAGTTTTTACGAGCAGTACTTC.